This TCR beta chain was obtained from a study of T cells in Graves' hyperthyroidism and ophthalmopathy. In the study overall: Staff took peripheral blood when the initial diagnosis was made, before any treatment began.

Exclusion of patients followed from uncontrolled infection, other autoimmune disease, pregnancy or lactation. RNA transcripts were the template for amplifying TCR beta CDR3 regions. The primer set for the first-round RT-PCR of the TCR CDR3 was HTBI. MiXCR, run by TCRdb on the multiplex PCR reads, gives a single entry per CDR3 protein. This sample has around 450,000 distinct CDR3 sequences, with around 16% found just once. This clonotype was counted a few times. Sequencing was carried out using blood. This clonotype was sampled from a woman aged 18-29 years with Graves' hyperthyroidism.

This CDR3 is CASSDSYAEQFF. CDR3 in DNA: TGTGCCAGCAGCGACTCATACGCCGAGCAGTTCTTC. This sequence joins TRBV5-6 and TRBJ2-1; D is ambiguous. Germline loops: CDR1 SGHDT, CDR2 YYEEEE. The CDR3 spans 12 residues. V was clipped by 4 bases and J by 10 bases, with 12 bases between them.